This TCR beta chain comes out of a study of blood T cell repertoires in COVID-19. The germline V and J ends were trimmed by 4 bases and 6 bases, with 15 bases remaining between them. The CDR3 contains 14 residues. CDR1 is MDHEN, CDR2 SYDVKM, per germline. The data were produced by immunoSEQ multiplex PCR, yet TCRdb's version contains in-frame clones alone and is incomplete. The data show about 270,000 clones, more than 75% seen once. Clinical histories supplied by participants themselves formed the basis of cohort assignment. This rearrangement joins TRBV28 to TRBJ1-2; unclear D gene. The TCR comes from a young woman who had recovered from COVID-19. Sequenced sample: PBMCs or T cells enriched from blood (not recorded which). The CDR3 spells CASSSDIFSHGYTF. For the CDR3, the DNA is TGTGCCAGCAGTTCCGACATCTTCTCGCATGGCTACACCTTC.